The TCR beta chain described here comes from a study of patients and donors after allogeneic stem cell transplantation. This CDR3 is built from 12 residues. V lost 6 bases, J lost 4 bases, and 9 bases lay in between. Germline values: CDR1 MGHDK, CDR2 SYGVNS. The table lists this clonotype with a few counts. TCRdb itself ran the RT-PCR reads through MiXCR, one entry per CDR3 protein. Of 150,000 to 200,000 distinct CDR3 sequences in the sample, approximately 30% are singletons; the top ten hold around 3%. The clonotype comes from a human donor who was either an allogeneic HSCT recipient or a stem cell or donor lymphocyte infusion donor (not recorded which). It is not recorded whose cells these are; they may come from a transplant donor. The chain recombines TRBV25-1 with TRBJ1-2; D is unresolved. Sequencing used blood, either unsorted or a sorted T cell fraction (not recorded which). CDR3 residues: CASRMGGYGYTF. The DNA of the CDR3 is TGTGCCAGCAGGATGGGTGGCTATGGCTACACCTTC.